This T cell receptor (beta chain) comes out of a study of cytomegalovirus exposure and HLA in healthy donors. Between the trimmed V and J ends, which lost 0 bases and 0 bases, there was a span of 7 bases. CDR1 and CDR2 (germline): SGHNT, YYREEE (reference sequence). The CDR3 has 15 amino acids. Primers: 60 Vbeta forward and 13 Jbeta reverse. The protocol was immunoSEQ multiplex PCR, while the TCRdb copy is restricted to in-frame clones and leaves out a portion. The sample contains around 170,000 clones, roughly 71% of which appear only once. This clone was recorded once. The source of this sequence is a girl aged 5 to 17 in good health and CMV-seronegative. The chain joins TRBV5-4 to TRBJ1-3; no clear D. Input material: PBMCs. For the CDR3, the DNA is TGTGCCAGCAGCTTGGACAGTTACTCTGGAAACACCATATATTTT. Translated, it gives CASSLDSYSGNTIYF.